This passage covers 14 T cell receptor beta chains from one sample sequenced in a study of beta chain features in type 1 diabetes. Study-wide results and limits: TCRB CDR3s from Type 1 diabetes patients were moderately but significantly shorter in all four CD4+ subsets.

The isolated RNA, all of it, was reverse transcribed, so expressed TCRB transcripts were what got sequenced. Method: immunoSEQ multiplex PCR; TCRdb's copy keeps in-frame clones and lacks some. The table shows more than 120,000 clones, with more than 10% occurring only once. No antigen has been identified for these receptors. The sequenced material came from central memory CD4+ T cells from blood. The receptors stem from a man aged 18 to 30 with type 1 diabetes.

V is TRBV5-1 and J is TRBJ2-7; D possibly corresponds to TRBD2 (5 bases). V was cut by 0 bases and J by 0 bases, with 19 bases left in between. Per germline, CDR1 SGHRS and CDR2 YFSETQ. The CDR3 is 18 amino acids. The CDR3 spells CASSLEARWTGSSYEQYF. The DNA for the CDR3 is TGCGCCAGCAGCTTGGAAGCCCGATGGACTGGCAGCTCCTACGAGCAGTACTTC.

The chain has TRBV7-3 and TRBJ1-1; 8 bases agree with TRBD1. Germline CDR1 is SGHTA and CDR2 is FQGTGA. CDR3 length: 15 amino acids. With V trimmed by 2 bases and J by 4 bases, 6 bases remained unmatched. CDR3 sequence: CASSLATGESTEAFF. CDR3 sequence (DNA): TGTGCCAGCAGCTTAGCGACAGGGGAGAGCACTGAAGCTTTCTTT.

This clone came up many times. The chain employs TRBV7-2 and TRBJ2-5, with 8 positions matching TRBD2. The V gene's germline CDR1 is SGHTA and CDR2 FQGNSA. The CDR3 contains 14 residues. Trimming cost V 5 bases and J 5 bases; bases outside gene matches: 7. CDR3 loop: CASSHNPGGETQYF. CDR3 sequence (DNA): TGTGCCAGCAGCCACAACCCGGGGGGGGAGACCCAGTACTTC.

This clone was observed at least ten times. The chain combines TRBV2 with TRBJ2-4, with D hard to call. V was trimmed by 6 bases and J by 0 bases, leaving 6 bases between them. CDR3 length equals 13 residues. The germline gives CDR1 SNHLY, CDR2 FYNNEI. CDR3 DNA sequence: TGTGCCAGCAGGGAACCAGCCAAAAACATTCAGTACTTC. Amino acids: CASREPAKNIQYF.

The V gene is TRBV7-9, the J gene TRBJ2-5; 10 nucleotides align to TRBD2. Germline CDR1 is SEHNR and CDR2 is FQNEAQ (reference sequence). Trimming at V came to 6 bases and at J to 5 bases, leaving 12 bases not matched to a gene. The CDR3 is 16 residues long. The CDR3 nucleotides read TGTGCCAGCAGTCGAGGCGGGACTAGCGATGGGGAGACCCAGTACTTC. Encoded protein: CASSRGGTSDGETQYF.

CDR3 protein: CAWSVRAGWLDTQYF. The CDR3 coding sequence is TGTGCCTGGAGTGTAAGGGCAGGGTGGTTAGATACGCAGTATTTT. The chain links TRBV30 to TRBJ2-3; perhaps TRBD1 as D (5 bases). The CDR3 is 15 amino acids. CDR1 is GTSNPN and CDR2 is SVGIG in the germline V gene (reference sequence). V was cut by 0 bases and J by 5 bases, with 15 bases left in between.

CDR3 sequence: CASSPRALNTEAFF. CDR3 sequence (DNA): TGTGCCAGCTCACCCAGGGCGTTGAACACTGAAGCTTTCTTT. V and J are TRBV18 and TRBJ1-1, with TRBD1 as a possible D gene (5 bases). There are 14 residues in the CDR3. The germline V gene has CDR1 KGHSH and CDR2 LQKENI. Trimming cost V 3 bases and J 0 bases, with 8 bases left between them.

The V and J genes are TRBV6-5 and TRBJ1-2; 8 bases are shared with TRBD1. The ends lost 6 bases at V and 3 bases at J; junction bases unmatched: 9. Germline CDR1 reads MNHEY; CDR2 reads SVGAGI. This CDR3 has 15 amino acids. The CDR3 is CASRFHLTGDYGYTF. The CDR3 nucleotides are TGTGCCAGCAGATTTCATTTGACAGGGGACTATGGCTACACCTTC.

V is TRBV15 and J is TRBJ2-6; 7 bases agree with TRBD1. The germline V gene encodes CDR1 LNHNV and CDR2 YYDKDF (reference sequence). The V segment lost 1 base and the J segment 2 bases; nucleotides outside the gene matches: 5. The CDR3 loop spans 17 amino acids. The CDR3 protein is CATSRGGTATGANVLTF. DNA of the CDR3: TGTGCCACCAGCAGAGGGGGGACAGCCACTGGGGCCAACGTCCTGACTTTC.

The chain employs TRBV10-3 and TRBJ1-2, with TRBD1 identical over 8 bases. CDR3 length: 15 residues. Germline V CDR1 and CDR2: ENHRY, SYGVKD. V lost 5 bases, J lost 3 bases, and 8 bases stayed unmatched. The CDR3 loop reads CAISLDMDRDYGYTF. The DNA for the CDR3 is TGTGCCATCAGTCTTGACATGGACAGGGACTATGGCTACACCTTC.

V usage is TRBV20-1 and J usage is TRBJ1-1; no clear D gene. Trimming removed 6 bases from V and 6 bases from J, with 11 bases in between. CDR1 is DFQATT and CDR2 is SNEGSKA in the germline V gene (reference sequence). The CDR3 is 11 residues long. CDR3 nucleotides: TGCAGTGCCATCCGCGGGGCTGAAGCTTTCTTT. This codes for CSAIRGAEAFF.

This rearrangement joins TRBV7-6 to TRBJ2-2; 7 nucleotides match TRBD1. Germline trimming cut 1 base from V and 9 bases from J; bases unmatched to any gene: 8. CDR1 is SGHVS, CDR2 FNYEAQ, per germline. The CDR3 consists of 15 residues. The CDR3 sequence: CASSLVRDSRRELFF. The CDR3 region has the DNA TGTGCCAGCAGCTTAGTTAGGGACAGCCGGAGGGAGCTGTTTTTT.

The CDR3 nucleotides are TGTGCCAGCAGGGACACAATGAACACTGAAGCTTTCTTT. Its translation is CASRDTMNTEAFF. V usage is TRBV6-5 and J usage is TRBJ1-1, with a weak D call TRBD1 (5 bases). V lost 6 bases and J lost 0, with 8 bases in between. Germline V gene data show CDR1 as MNHEY and CDR2 as SVGAGI. CDR3 length: 13 residues.

This clone was detected a few times. The V call is TRBV13, the J call TRBJ1-1, with D uncertain. CDR1 and CDR2 from the germline V gene are PRHDT and FYEKMQ (reference sequence). V lost 2 bases and J 3 bases, leaving 7 bases between the germline ends. This CDR3 spans 13 amino acids. The chain's CDR3 is CASSLISYTEAFF. The DNA for the CDR3 is TGTGCCAGCAGCTTAATCAGTTACACTGAAGCTTTCTTT.